This T cell receptor beta chain was sequenced in a study of blood T cell repertoires in COVID-19 (TCRdb year 2020). Context from the whole study: The collaborator samples originated in the United States, Italy and Spain and spanned the acute and convalescent phases of COVID-19. The prospective study material was composed of cDNA or gDNA derived from T cells, B-cell-depleted T cells, or PBMCs. The dataset comprised deeply sampled blood TCRbeta repertoires from subjects exposed to, actively infected with, or recovered from COVID-19. The repertoires were made available in a free public database intended to serve as a resource for research on the immune response to SARS-CoV-2. The samples were drawn from two sources: the first 160 participants of the ongoing ImmuneRACE study, and 1,254 subjects contributed by 6 global collaborators. Sample metadata almost always included a de-identified subject ID, COVID-19 status, age in years and sex. HLA class I and class II types, where available, came from metadata supplied by the sample provider rather than from assay-based typing.

Findings and caveats that apply to the study as a whole: The amount of clinical and demographic metadata varied by source and participant and was provided uncurated.

TCRbeta CDR3 regions were amplified from genomic DNA using the immunoSEQ Assay, a bias-controlled multiplex PCR. In the authors' own workflow: The number of nucleated cells in each sample was estimated by amplification of reference gene primers within the assay. To quantify the absolute abundance of each unique TCRbeta CDR3 rearrangement, sequence reads were collapsed and filtered. Productive Simpson clonality was computed per sample as the square root of Simpson's diversity index over productive rearrangements. This is the immuneACCESS table as TCRdb keeps it, with only in-frame sequences that have V and J called. A part of the clones is gone; compared with another copy, unresolved V genes explain less than half, and the rest is unexplained. V, J and clone size were drawn from that table, and D and trimming were deduced from the DNA. In all, the sample holds roughly 50,000 clones, and around 82% of those were seen once. The ten largest clones add up to approximately 7% of the sample.

This clone came up a few times. Its binding antigen is unknown. Within one base of it there is no much larger clone, and no base qualities were kept. The junction carries 14 bases between V and J, which are trimmed by 4 bases and 2 bases respectively. Including the terminal cysteine and phenylalanine, the CDR3 comprises 15 residues. CDR3 DNA is the only sequence kept; it has 45 bases, read in frame from the first base. CDR1 SGHDN and CDR2 FVKESK were looked up in the germline V gene. Whole blood was collected in K2EDTA tubes by collaborating institutions according to the institutions' own protocols. For TCRbeta analysis, collaborators shipped samples in one of three forms: frozen whole blood, isolated PBMCs, or DNA extracted from either of those sample types.

This clonotype originated in a man aged 40-55 years with acute or convalescent COVID-19. What was sequenced was peripheral blood. The V gene is TRBV14 and the J gene is TRBJ1-1; 6 matching bases give a weak D call of TRBD1. For the CDR3, the sequence is CASSLFRGGNTEAFF. The nucleotide sequence is TGTGCCAGCAGCCTCTTTAGGGGGGGAAACACTGAAGCTTTCTTT.